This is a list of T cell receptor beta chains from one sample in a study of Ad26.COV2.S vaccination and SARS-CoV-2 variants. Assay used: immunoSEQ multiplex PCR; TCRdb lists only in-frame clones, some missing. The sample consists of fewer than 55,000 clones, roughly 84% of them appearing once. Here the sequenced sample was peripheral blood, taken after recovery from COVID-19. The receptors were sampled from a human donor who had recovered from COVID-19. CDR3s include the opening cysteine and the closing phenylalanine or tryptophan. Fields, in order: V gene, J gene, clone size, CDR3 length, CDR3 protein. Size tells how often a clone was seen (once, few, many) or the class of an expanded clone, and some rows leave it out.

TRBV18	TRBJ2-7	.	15	CASSGTSGRTYEQYF
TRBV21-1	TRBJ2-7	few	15	CASSNPPPQTYEQYF
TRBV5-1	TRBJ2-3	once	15	CASSLDSPSTDTQYF
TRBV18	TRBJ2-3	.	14	CASSPSTTRDTQYF
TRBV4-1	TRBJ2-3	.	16	CASSQEERGGIYTQYF
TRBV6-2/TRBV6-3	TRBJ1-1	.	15	CASSYSPRGEGEAFF
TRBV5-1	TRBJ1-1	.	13	CASSPGLDTEAFF
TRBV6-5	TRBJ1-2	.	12	CASSPGSGGYTF
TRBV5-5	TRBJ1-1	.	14	CASSAGTVNTEAFF
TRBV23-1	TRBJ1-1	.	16	CASSQSGDSQDAEAFF
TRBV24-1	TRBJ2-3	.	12	CATTYKRDTQYF
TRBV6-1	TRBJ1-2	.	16	CASSEGGTFWSYGYTF
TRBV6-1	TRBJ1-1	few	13	CASSEPGWTEAFF
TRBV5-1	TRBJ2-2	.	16	CASSSQSGSPTGELFF
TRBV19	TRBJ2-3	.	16	CASSMTSGSGADTQYF
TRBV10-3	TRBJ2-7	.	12	CAISPLAEEQYF
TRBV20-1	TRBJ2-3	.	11	CSAGRTDTQYF
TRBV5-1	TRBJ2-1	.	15	CASSMGQGPNNEQFF
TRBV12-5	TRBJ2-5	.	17	CASGLVGTGPHQETQYF
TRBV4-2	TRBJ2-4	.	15	CASSQAGTGKNIQYF
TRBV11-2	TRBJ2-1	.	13	CASSLSRDNEQFF
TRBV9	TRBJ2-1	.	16	CASSVLAGGEYNEQFF
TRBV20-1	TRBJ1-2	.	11	CSADRRGGYTF
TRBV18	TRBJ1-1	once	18	CASSPQSTVVGGSTEAFF
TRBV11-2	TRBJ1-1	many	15	CASSLGAAGGTEAFF
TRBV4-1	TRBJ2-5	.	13	CASSQGTGGTQYF
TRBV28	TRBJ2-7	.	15	CASFPLTPRPYEQYF
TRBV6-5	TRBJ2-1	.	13	CASSSRGVNEQFF
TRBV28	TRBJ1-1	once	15	CASSFPGQGGTEAFF
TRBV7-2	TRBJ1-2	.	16	CASKKTEGQGNYGYTF
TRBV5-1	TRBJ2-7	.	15	CASSPPQGANYEQYF
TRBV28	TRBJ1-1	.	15	CASSFSREMNTEAFF
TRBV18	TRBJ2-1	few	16	CASSPPLGPRPGEQFF
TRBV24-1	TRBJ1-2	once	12	CATSDGMWGYTF
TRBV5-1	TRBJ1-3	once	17	CASSPITLESSGNTIYF
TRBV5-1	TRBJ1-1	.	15	CASSWIQASNTEAFF
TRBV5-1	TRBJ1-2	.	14	CASSLSTAEYGYTF
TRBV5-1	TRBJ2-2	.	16	CASSLDGRAGSGELFF
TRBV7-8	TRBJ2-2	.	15	CASSLGLSNTGELFF
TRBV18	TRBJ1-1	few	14	CASSEDLKGTEAFF
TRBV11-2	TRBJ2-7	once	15	CASSPPGARGEEQYF
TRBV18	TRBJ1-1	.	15	CASSPPLRAGTEAFF
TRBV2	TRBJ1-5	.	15	CASTHRDRGNQPQHF
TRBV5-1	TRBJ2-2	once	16	CASSLVASGNTGELFF
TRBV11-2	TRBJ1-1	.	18	CASSVPPRDRAWKTEAFF
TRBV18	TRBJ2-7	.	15	CASSVRAGTEWEQYF
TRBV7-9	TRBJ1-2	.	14	CASEDSTFNYGYTF
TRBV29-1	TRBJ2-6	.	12	CSVQTGANVLTF
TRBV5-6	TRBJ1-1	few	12	CASNLSGREAFF
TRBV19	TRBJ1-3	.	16	CASIPHGPNSGNTIYF
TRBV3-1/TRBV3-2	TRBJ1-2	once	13	CASKGETAYGYTF